This section outlines one T cell receptor beta chain sequence together with its context. Antigen unknown. The data were obtained in a study of T cell repertoires in cytomegalovirus infection. Study-level findings and limits: Clonotype analysis showed dominance of the ex vivo response by HLA-C-restricted CMV-specific TCR beta clonotypes.

Trimming cost V 5 bases and J 3 bases, with 9 bases left between them. The CDR3 totals 13 residues. Germline V lookup: CDR1 MNHEY, CDR2 SVGEGT. TCRdb ran MiXCR on the reads and lists one entry per CDR3 protein. The profile shows over 100,000 distinct CDR3 sequences, about 9.4% of them singletons. The chain recombines TRBV6-2 or TRBV6-3 with TRBJ2-3; tentative D call: TRBD1 (5 bases). This sequence originates from a human donor in good health (CMV status not recorded). Some clones in this sample may be carry-over from other donors' samples. The specimen was PBMCs, sequenced either directly or after in vitro stimulation (not recorded which). CDR3 sequence: CASSQGETDTQYF. In DNA, the CDR3 is TGTGCCAGCAGTCAGGGTGAAACAGATACGCAGTATTTT.